The 30 T cell receptor beta chains below were found in one sample sequenced in a study of blood T cells in healthy people across ages. It was with a sample-barcoded 5' primer and a J-beta primer mix that a second PCR of roughly 7 to 12 cycles was run. One entry per CDR3 protein results from TCRdb running MiXCR on the 5' RACE reads. The sample includes 800,000 to 1,000,000 distinct CDR3 sequences, roughly 43% of them seen just once. Sequencing was performed on blood. The receptors were gathered from a man younger than 40 in good health.

The chain carries TRBV5-1 and TRBJ2-5; D gene unclear. The last part of the DNA fits TRBJ2-7 better; the J call may be wrong. This CDR3 has 14 amino acids. Germline CDR1 is SGHRS and CDR2 is YFSETQ. CDR3 protein: CASNWEGSPNEQYF. CDR3 DNA: TGCGCCAGCAACTGGGAAGGCTCCCCTAACGAGCAGTACTTC.

V is TRBV7-2 and J is TRBJ2-7; TRBD2 aligns across 11 bases. From germline, CDR1 is SGHTA and CDR2 FQGNSA. The V segment lost 2 bases and the J segment 0 bases; nucleotides outside the gene matches: 6. This CDR3 contains 17 residues. CDR3 residues: CASSLLAGGSRSYEQYF. CDR3 DNA sequence: TGTGCCAGCAGCTTACTAGCGGGGGGCTCGCGCTCCTACGAGCAGTACTTC.

The genes are TRBV29-1 and TRBJ1-5, with D tentatively TRBD1 (5 bases). Germline assignment: CDR1 SQVTM and CDR2 ANQGSEA. CDR3 length equals 13 residues. Trimming cost V 2 bases and J 5 bases, with 10 bases left between them. CDR3 sequence: CSVEWGTDQPQHF. CDR3 DNA sequence: TGCAGCGTTGAATGGGGGACGGATCAGCCCCAGCATTTT. Supplemented by reference TRBV29-1 and TRBJ1-5, the full variable domain reads SAVISQKPSRDICQRGTSLTIQCQVDSQVTMMFWYRQQPGQSLTLIATANQGSEATYESGFVIDKFPISRPNLTFSTLTVSNMSPEDSSIYLCSVEWGTDQPQHFGDGTRLSIL.

The rearrangement joins TRBV7-2 to TRBJ1-3, with D uncertain. Between the trimmed V and J ends, which lost 5 bases and 0 bases, there was a span of 11 bases. There are 15 residues in the CDR3. Germline V gene data show CDR1 as SGHTA and CDR2 as FQGNSA. CDR3 nucleotide sequence: TGTGCCAGCAGCCCGGACTCGAGCTCTGGAAACACCATATATTTT. Its protein product is CASSPDSSSGNTIYF.

V and J are TRBV11-2 and TRBJ2-5, with D tentatively TRBD2 (7 bases). Germline CDR1 is SGHAT and CDR2 is FQNNGV. Trimming removed 3 bases from V and 6 bases from J, with 14 bases in between. The CDR3 covers 14 residues. The CDR3 DNA sequence: TGTGCCAGCAGCTTGGGGGGGCCTTTGCAGACCCAGTACTTC. It is translated as CASSLGGPLQTQYF.

This rearrangement joins TRBV20-1 to TRBJ1-2; no clear D. CDR3 length equals 13 residues. V lost 3 bases and J lost 2, with 10 bases in between. Germline V gene lookup returns CDR1 DFQATT and CDR2 SNEGSKA (reference sequence). CDR3 sequence (DNA): TGCAGTGCTAGTCTGCGGGAGAACTATGGCTACACCTTC. This gives the protein CSASLRENYGYTF.

The chain joins TRBV5-1 to TRBJ2-7; a weak D match, TRBD2 (5 bases). V was shortened by 1 base and J by 5 bases, with 13 bases between the two germline ends. In germline, CDR1 is SGHRS, CDR2 YFSETQ. This CDR3 spans 14 amino acids. The CDR3 nucleotides read TGCGCCAGCAGCTTGACAGTACTAGACCACGAGCAGTACTTC. It encodes CASSLTVLDHEQYF. Full variable domain (rest looked up from reference TRBV5-1 and TRBJ2-7): KAGVTQTPRYLIKTRGQQVTLSCSPISGHRSVSWYQQTPGQGLQFLFEYFSETQRNKGNFPGRFSGRQFSNSRSEMNVSTLELGDSALYLCASSLTVLDHEQYFGPGTRLTVT.

The chain combines TRBV7-2 with TRBJ1-2; TRBD1 matches at 12 bases. The CDR3 runs to 14 residues. CDR1 is SGHTA, CDR2 FQGNSA, per germline. Unmatched junction bases numbered 4, after V lost 6 bases and J lost 5 bases. CDR3 in DNA: TGTGCCAGCAGGGGGACAGGGGGCAAGTATGGCTACACCTTC. Its translation: CASRGTGGKYGYTF.

In its sample, this clonotype was seen a few times. V is TRBV10-3 and J is TRBJ1-2, with D tentatively TRBD1 (5 bases). The germline V gene encodes CDR1 ENHRY and CDR2 SYGVKD. The V end was cut by 7 bases, the J end by 8 bases, with 17 bases between. This CDR3 spans 13 amino acids. CDR3 bases: TGTGCCATCATCTCGAACGCGGGGGAAGGCTACACCTTC. Its translation is CAIISNAGEGYTF.

The V gene is TRBV4-3, the J gene TRBJ1-1, with unresolved D. V gave up 0 bases and J gave up 3 bases, with 11 bases separating them. The CDR3 consists of 15 residues. CDR1 and CDR2 from the germline V gene are LGHNA and YSLEER. CDR3 coding DNA: TGCGCCAGCAGCCAAGATTCATCCCGGGACACTGAAGCTTTCTTT. This translates into CASSQDSSRDTEAFF.

This rearrangement joins TRBV29-1 to TRBJ2-6; D possibly corresponds to TRBD1 (6 bases). Germline CDR1 is SQVTM and CDR2 is ANQGSEA. Trimming removed 4 bases from V and 0 bases from J, with 10 bases in between. CDR3 length: 15 residues. The CDR3 DNA follows: TGCAGCGTTGGGGGGACACACTCTGGGGCCAACGTCCTGACTTTC. Translation gives CSVGGTHSGANVLTF.

The rearrangement joins TRBV10-3 to TRBJ2-1, with 7 nucleotides matching TRBD1. Germline loops: CDR1 ENHRY, CDR2 SYGVKD. Trimming cost V 10 bases and J 2 bases; bases outside gene matches: 11. The CDR3 covers 15 residues. The CDR3: CATARVTGTYNEQFF. CDR3 nucleotide sequence: TGTGCCACCGCCCGTGTGACAGGGACCTACAATGAGCAGTTCTTC.

This clonotype was seen only a few times. This chain connects TRBV12-3 or TRBV12-4 to TRBJ2-7, with D possibly matching TRBD1 (6 bases). CDR3 length equals 14 residues. The V end was cut by 6 bases, the J end by 2 bases, with 14 bases between. In DNA form, the CDR3 reads TGTGCCAGCAGATACGGACAGAACGCCTACGAGCAGTACTTC. Translated: CASRYGQNAYEQYF.

The count of this clonotype is one. V gene TRBV7-9 combines with J gene TRBJ2-3, with D possibly TRBD1 on 6 matching bases. Germline assignment: CDR1 SEHNR and CDR2 FQNEAQ (reference sequence). This CDR3 spans 16 amino acids. V was trimmed by 5 bases and J by 4 bases, leaving 19 bases between them. CDR3 protein: CASSITPGTRPDTQYF. Written as DNA, the CDR3 is TGTGCCAGCAGCATAACCCCCGGGACACGTCCAGATACGCAGTATTTT.

This clonotype was found a few times. Just one base apart from a much larger clone, this may be a read error. CDR3 amino acids: CSARDGGLTYNEQYF. The CDR3 DNA follows: TGCAGTGCTAGAGATGGCGGGCTCACCTACAATGAGCAGTACTTC. The chain carries TRBV20-1 and TRBJ2-7, with D perhaps matching TRBD2 (5 bases). In germline, CDR1 is DFQATT, CDR2 SNEGSKA (reference sequence). The V and J ends lost 0 bases and 7 bases respectively, with 19 bases between them. The CDR3 runs 15 residues.

In this sample, this clonotype turned up a few times. The gene calls are TRBV5-1 and TRBJ1-2; D call uncertain. Trimming removed 5 bases from V and 3 bases from J, with 8 bases in between. CDR3 length equals 12 residues. Germline V gene sequence: CDR1 SGHRS, CDR2 YFSETQ. CDR3 in DNA: TGCGCCAGCAGGGAGAGCGACTATGGCTACACCTTC. Its translation is CASRESDYGYTF.

This clonotype was seen a few times. The J gene is TRBJ1-1, the V gene TRBV3-1; TRBD1 matches 9 bases. The CDR3 is 17 amino acids. V shed 4 bases, J shed 4 bases, and the junction held 13 bases outside the gene matches. Germline CDR1 and CDR2: LGHDT and YNNKEL (reference sequence). DNA for the CDR3: TGTGCCAGCAGCCGAAGGGGACAGGGAGGGAAGGGCACTGAAGCTTTCTTT. Translated: CASSRRGQGGKGTEAFF.

The rearrangement joins TRBV29-1 to TRBJ2-5; possibly TRBD2 for D (5 bases). This CDR3 has 13 residues. The V gene's germline CDR1 is SQVTM and CDR2 ANQGSEA. Trimming left V 3 bases short and J 11 bases short, with 19 bases between. The DNA for the CDR3 is TGCAGCGTTGACAGTGGAGTGGGGAGTGAGCAGTACTTC. Its translation is CSVDSGVGSEQYF.

The chain has TRBV7-6 and TRBJ1-1, with TRBD1 matching 7 bases. From germline, CDR1 is SGHVS and CDR2 FNYEAQ. The CDR3 is 18 residues long. The V gene end was trimmed by 5 bases and the J gene end by 2 bases; junction bases not matched to a gene: 17. CDR3 coding DNA: TGTGCCAGCAGCCCACCCAAACAGGGGATGAGCGGCAACACTGAAGCTTTCTTT. This sequence encodes CASSPPKQGMSGNTEAFF.

The gene calls are TRBV7-9 and TRBJ1-4, with TRBD1 identical over 12 bases. The CDR3 is 14 residues long. After removal of 5 bases from V and 7 bases from J, the junction contained 2 bases not matched to a gene. Germline V gene sequence: CDR1 SEHNR, CDR2 FQNEAQ (reference sequence). The CDR3 DNA follows: TGTGCCAGCAGCCGGGACAGGGGGCGTGAAAAACTGTTTTTT. Residues: CASSRDRGREKLFF.

The J gene is TRBJ2-1, the V gene TRBV12-3 or TRBV12-4, with 7 bases identical to TRBD2. V lost 8 bases to trimming and J lost 5 bases; unmatched junction nucleotides: 6. The length of the CDR3 is 13 residues. Written as DNA, the CDR3 is TGTGCCAGCGGAGAGCGGGGACACAATGAGCAGTTCTTC. Translating it yields CASGERGHNEQFF.

The DNA for the CDR3 is TGTGCCAGCAGCTCGAGACAGGGCCTTAATGAAAAACTGTTTTTT. It yields the protein CASSSRQGLNEKLFF. The J gene is TRBJ1-4, the V gene TRBV7-9; 7 nucleotides match TRBD1. The CDR3 sequence is 15 residues long. V was clipped by 4 bases and J by 4 bases; unmatched bases: 6. The germline V gene encodes CDR1 SEHNR and CDR2 FQNEAQ (reference sequence). The full variable domain, in which reference TRBV7-9 and TRBJ1-4 provide the parts outside the CDR3, is DTGVSQNPRHKITKRGQNVTFRCDPISEHNRLYWYRQTLGQGPEFLTYFQNEAQLEKSRLLSDRFSAERPKGSFSTLEIQRTEQGDSAMYLCASSSRQGLNEKLFFGSGTQLSVL.

V usage is TRBV7-2 and J usage is TRBJ1-1, with 7 bases aligning to TRBD1. From germline, CDR1 is SGHTA and CDR2 FQGNSA. The CDR3 covers 15 residues. The V and J ends lost 0 bases and 2 bases, in that order; junction bases with no gene match: 3. The CDR3 sequence is CASSLATGFNTEAFF. As DNA, the CDR3 is TGTGCCAGCAGCTTAGCGACAGGGTTTAACACTGAAGCTTTCTTT.

The chain couples TRBV11-2 to TRBJ2-3; 8 nucleotides agree with TRBD2. V lost 5 bases to trimming and J lost 6 bases; unmatched junction nucleotides: 7. The CDR3 runs 14 residues. The germline gives CDR1 SGHAT, CDR2 FQNNGV. CDR3 nucleotides: TGTGCCAGCAGCCGGACTAGCCCGGAGGATACGCAGTATTTT. Residues: CASSRTSPEDTQYF.

The chain links TRBV4-3 to TRBJ2-5, with 10 bases matching TRBD2. Germline CDR1 reads LGHNA; CDR2 reads YSLEER. The junction had 6 bases not matched to a gene; V was cut back by 3 bases and J by 5 bases. The CDR3 length is 15 residues. The CDR3, as DNA: TGCGCCAGCAGCCAGAGCGGGGGGGCCTTCGAGACCCAGTACTTC. Its protein product is CASSQSGGAFETQYF.

V gene TRBV2 combines with J gene TRBJ2-7; the match to TRBD1 covers 7 bases. The trim removed 7 bases at V and 4 bases at J, leaving 13 bases unmatched. There are 15 residues in the CDR3. The germline gives CDR1 SNHLY, CDR2 FYNNEI. DNA of the CDR3: TGTGCCAGCATTCTCCCCGGGGAGACAGGGTACGAGCAGTACTTC. It encodes CASILPGETGYEQYF.

This clonotype appeared a few times. V and J are TRBV4-2 and TRBJ2-4; D is tentatively TRBD1 or TRBD2 (5 bases each). CDR3 length: 17 residues. With 1 base removed from V and 1 base from J, the gap between germline ends came to 14 bases. Germline V lookup: CDR1 LGHNA, CDR2 YNFKEQ. The CDR3 DNA reads TGTGCCAGCAGCCAAGTAGTGGGGCCGGGGGCCAAAAACATTCAGTACTTC. It is translated as CASSQVVGPGAKNIQYF.

V is TRBV5-1 and J is TRBJ1-6; the match to TRBD1 covers 7 bases. CDR3 length: 15 amino acids. V was pared by 6 bases and J by 6 bases, with 9 bases of the junction left unmatched. Germline CDR1 and CDR2: SGHRS and YFSETQ. CDR3 in amino acids: CASNPGQEPNSPLHF. The DNA of the CDR3 is TGCGCCAGCAACCCCGGACAGGAACCTAATTCACCCCTCCACTTT.

CDR3: CASSEVDGSPNEQFF. The CDR3 DNA follows: TGTGCCAGCAGTGAGGTAGATGGTAGCCCCAATGAGCAGTTCTTC. The chain combines TRBV2 with TRBJ2-1; no firm D call. Germline V gives CDR1 SNHLY, CDR2 FYNNEI. The CDR3 contains 15 residues. Trimming stripped 3 bases from V and 6 bases from J, with 15 bases between.

V usage is TRBV2 and J usage is TRBJ2-1; TRBD2 is a possible D gene (6 bases). Germline V CDR1 and CDR2: SNHLY, FYNNEI. The V end was cut by 11 bases, the J end by 8 bases, with 16 bases between. The CDR3 has 12 residues. This chain's CDR3 is CAGAGLRDEQFF. The CDR3 nucleotides are TGTGCCGGGGCGGGGCTGAGGGATGAGCAGTTCTTC.